These 4 T cell receptor beta chains were all obtained from the same sample, sequenced in a study of blood T cell repertoires in COVID-19. Some clones are missing from TCRdb's copy, which holds only in-frame ones; the method was immunoSEQ multiplex PCR. The sample contains roughly 100,000 clones, about 83% of which appear only once. Specimen: peripheral blood. The receptors originated from a man aged 35 to 55 with active or convalescent COVID-19.

This clone appeared once. This chain connects TRBV13 to TRBJ2-5; 9 bases are shared with TRBD2. The CDR3 has 16 residues. The V segment lost 4 bases and the J segment 5 bases; nucleotides outside the gene matches: 11. Germline CDR1 PRHDT, CDR2 FYEKMQ (reference sequence). This CDR3 is CASSSTGTSRGETQYF. Written as DNA, the CDR3 is TGTGCCAGCAGCTCGACTGGGACTAGCAGGGGGGAGACCCAGTACTTC.

The rearrangement uses TRBV24-1 and TRBJ2-1, with TRBD2 as a possible D gene (6 bases). V dropped 6 bases and J dropped 0 bases, with 11 bases sitting between them. CDR3 length: 15 residues. Germline CDR1 KGHDR, CDR2 SFDVKD. CDR3 region: CATSLGGDSYNEQFF. The DNA for the CDR3 is TGTGCCACCAGTTTAGGAGGGGACTCCTACAATGAGCAGTTCTTC.

V usage is TRBV6-1 and J usage is TRBJ2-7; weak D call: TRBD2 (5 bases). V was cut by 0 bases and J by 4 bases, with 16 bases left in between. CDR3 size: 16 residues. In germline, CDR1 is MNHNS, CDR2 SASEGT. In nucleotides, the CDR3 is TGTGCCAGCAGTGAAGCTTTTATCGGGGAACGGTACGAGCAGTACTTC. Translation gives CASSEAFIGERYEQYF.

V and J are TRBV4-1 and TRBJ1-5; 7 bases map to TRBD1. Losses at the gene ends were 4 bases for V and 0 bases for J; bases not matched to a gene: 6. Germline V gene data show CDR1 as MGHRA and CDR2 as YSYEKL. CDR3 size: 16 residues. The CDR3 loop reads CASSPTGTASNQPQHF. Here the CDR3 DNA reads TGCGCCAGCAGCCCAACCGGGACAGCTAGCAATCAGCCCCAGCATTTT.